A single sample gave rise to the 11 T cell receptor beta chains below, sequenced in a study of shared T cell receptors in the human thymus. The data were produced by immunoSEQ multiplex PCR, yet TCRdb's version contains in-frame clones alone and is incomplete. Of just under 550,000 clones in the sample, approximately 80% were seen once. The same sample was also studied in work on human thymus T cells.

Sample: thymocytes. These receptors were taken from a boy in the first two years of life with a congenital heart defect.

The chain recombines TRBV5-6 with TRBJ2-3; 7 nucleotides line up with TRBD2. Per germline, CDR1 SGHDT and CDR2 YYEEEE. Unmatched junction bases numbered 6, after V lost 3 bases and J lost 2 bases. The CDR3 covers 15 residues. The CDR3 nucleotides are TGTGCCAGCAGCTCGACTAGCAGTCACACAGATACGCAGTATTTT. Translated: CASSSTSSHTDTQYF.

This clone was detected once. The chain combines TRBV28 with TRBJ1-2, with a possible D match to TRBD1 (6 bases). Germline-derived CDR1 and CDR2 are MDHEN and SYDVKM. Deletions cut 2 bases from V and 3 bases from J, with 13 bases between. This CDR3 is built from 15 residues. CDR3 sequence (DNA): TGTGCCAGCAGTTTAGGCTTGGGGGCTTACTATGGCTACACCTTC. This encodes CASSLGLGAYYGYTF.

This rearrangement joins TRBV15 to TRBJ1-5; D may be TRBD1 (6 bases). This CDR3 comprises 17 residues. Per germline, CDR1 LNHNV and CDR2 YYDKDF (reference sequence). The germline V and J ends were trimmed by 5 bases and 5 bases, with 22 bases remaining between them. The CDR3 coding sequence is TGTGCCACCAGCTTATCGTCCCATCACAGGGACGATCAGCCCCAGCATTTT. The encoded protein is CATSLSSHHRDDQPQHF.

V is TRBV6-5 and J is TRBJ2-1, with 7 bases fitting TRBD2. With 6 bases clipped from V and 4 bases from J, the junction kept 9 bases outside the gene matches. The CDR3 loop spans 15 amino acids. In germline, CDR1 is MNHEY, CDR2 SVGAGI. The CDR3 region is CASSGTGGRYNEQFF. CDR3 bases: TGTGCCAGCAGCGGAACGGGAGGACGATACAATGAGCAGTTCTTC.

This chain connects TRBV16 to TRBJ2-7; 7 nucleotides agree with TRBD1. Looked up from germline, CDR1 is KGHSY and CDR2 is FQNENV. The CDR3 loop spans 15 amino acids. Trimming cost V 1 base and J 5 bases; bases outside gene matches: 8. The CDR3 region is CASSQWVDRVHEQYF. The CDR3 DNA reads TGTGCCAGCAGCCAATGGGTCGACAGGGTCCACGAGCAGTACTTC.

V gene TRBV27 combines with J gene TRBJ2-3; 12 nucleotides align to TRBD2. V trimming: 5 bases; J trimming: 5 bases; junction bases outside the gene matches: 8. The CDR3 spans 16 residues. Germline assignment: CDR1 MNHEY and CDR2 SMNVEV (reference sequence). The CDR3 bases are TGTGCCAGCAGTCCAGGGACTAGCGGGCCTTTAGATACGCAGTATTTT. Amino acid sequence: CASSPGTSGPLDTQYF.

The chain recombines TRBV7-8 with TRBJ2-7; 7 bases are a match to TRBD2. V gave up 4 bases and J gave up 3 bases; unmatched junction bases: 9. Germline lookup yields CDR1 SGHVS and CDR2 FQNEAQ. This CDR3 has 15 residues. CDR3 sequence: CASSSGLVRNYEQYF. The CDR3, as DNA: TGTGCCAGCAGCTCAGGACTAGTGAGGAACTACGAGCAGTACTTC. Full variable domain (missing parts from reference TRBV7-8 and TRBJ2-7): GAGVSQSPRYKVAKRGQDVALRCDPISGHVSLFWYQQALGQGPEFLTYFQNEAQLDKSGLPSDRFFAERPEGSVSTLKIQRTQQEDSAVYLCASSSGLVRNYEQYFGPGTRLTVT.

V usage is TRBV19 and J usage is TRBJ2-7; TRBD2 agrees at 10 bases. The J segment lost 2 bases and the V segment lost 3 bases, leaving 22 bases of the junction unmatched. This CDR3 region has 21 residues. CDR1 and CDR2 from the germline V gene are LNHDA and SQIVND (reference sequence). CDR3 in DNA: TGTGCCAGTAGTATTGGGACCGCCGGGGGAGCGGGAGGGCCCAACACCTACGAGCAGTACTTC. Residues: CASSIGTAGGAGGPNTYEQYF. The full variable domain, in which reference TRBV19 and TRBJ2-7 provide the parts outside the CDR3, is DGGITQSPKYLFRKEGQNVTLSCEQNLNHDAMYWYRQDPGQGLRLIYYSQIVNDFQKGDIAEGYSVSREKKESFPLTVTSAQKNPTAFYLCASSIGTAGGAGGPNTYEQYFGPGTRLTVT.

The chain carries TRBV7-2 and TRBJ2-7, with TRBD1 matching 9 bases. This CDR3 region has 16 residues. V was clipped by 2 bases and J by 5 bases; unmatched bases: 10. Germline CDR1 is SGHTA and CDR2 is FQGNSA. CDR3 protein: CASSLSGTGLLHEQYF. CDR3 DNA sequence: TGTGCCAGCAGCTTATCCGGGACAGGGCTACTCCACGAGCAGTACTTC.

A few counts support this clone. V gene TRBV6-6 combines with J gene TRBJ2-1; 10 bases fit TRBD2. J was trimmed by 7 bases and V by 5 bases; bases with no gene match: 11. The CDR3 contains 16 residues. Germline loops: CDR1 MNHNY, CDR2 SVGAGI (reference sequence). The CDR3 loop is CASSTSGMSPRNEQFF. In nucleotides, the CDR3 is TGTGCCAGCAGTACTAGCGGGATGTCCCCGAGGAATGAGCAGTTCTTC.

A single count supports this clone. CDR3 coding DNA: TGTGCCAGTAGTAAGGGGTTCAGGGAGCTGTTTTTT. Translated: CASSKGFRELFF. The chain links TRBV19 to TRBJ2-2, with D possibly TRBD1 on 5 matching bases. The length of the CDR3 is 12 residues. V was pared by 4 bases and J by 9 bases, with 9 bases between. Per the germline V gene, CDR1 is LNHDA and CDR2 is SQIVND (reference sequence).